The present entry profiles one T cell receptor (beta chain) with its context. The sample is drawn from a study of CD8 T cells in Susac syndrome. The authors sequenced TCR beta from blood CD8+ and CD4+ T cells. The multiple sclerosis controls, all treatment-naive patients, had relapsing-remitting disease that was stable or active. Negative isolation was used for CD8+ and CD4+ T cells, and FACS enrichment was applied to TEMRA cells. The RNA input was about 0.5 to 1 ug, and it was reverse transcribed with random hexamers. An immunoSEQ multiplex PCR amplified TCR beta CDR3 over 54 Vbeta and 13 Jbeta. TCRdb analysed the immunoSEQ multiplex PCR reads with MiXCR anew, one entry per CDR3 protein. Among 200,000 to 250,000 distinct CDR3 sequences listed, around 96% were seen once. From germline, CDR1 is DFQATT and CDR2 SNEGSKA (reference sequence). The CDR3 length is 10 residues. Deletions cut 3 bases from V and 8 bases from J, with 5 bases between.

The sample was CD4+ T cells from PBMCs. The receptor was isolated from a human donor with multiple sclerosis. The V call is TRBV20-1, the J call TRBJ2-1; unclear D gene. The CDR3 region is CSASMHEQFF. CDR3 nucleotides: TGCAGTGCTAGTATGCATGAGCAGTTCTTC.